The entry below gives a single TCR beta chain sequence along with its context. The germline V gene encodes CDR1 LNHDA and CDR2 SQIVND (reference sequence). There are 15 residues in the CDR3. Trimming took 6 bases from V and 2 from J; bases not matched to a gene: 8. This sample stems from a study of blood T cell repertoires in COVID-19. Repertoires were generated with immunoSEQ multiplex PCR, while TCRdb's copy carries only in-frame clones and drops some. In the table there are about 190,000 clones, more than 70% of which are singletons. This chain links TRBV19 with TRBJ2-3; TRBD1 matches at 7 bases. The specimen sequenced was peripheral blood. This receptor was obtained from a woman older than 75 with active or convalescent COVID-19. In DNA, the CDR3 is TGTGCCAGTAGCACCGGGACAGACCTCACAGATACGCAGTATTTT. Amino acid sequence: CASSTGTDLTDTQYF. The full variable domain, in which reference TRBV19 and TRBJ2-3 provide the parts outside the CDR3, is DGGITQSPKYLFRKEGQNVTLSCEQNLNHDAMYWYRQDPGQGLRLIYYSQIVNDFQKGDIAEGYSVSREKKESFPLTVTSAQKNPTAFYLCASSTGTDLTDTQYFGPGTRLTVL.